The 18 T cell receptor beta chains listed next were all sequenced from one sample in a study of blood T cell repertoires in COVID-19. Libraries were prepared by immunoSEQ multiplex PCR; TCRdb keeps only in-frame clonotypes and omits some of them. The profile shows 65,000 to 75,000 clones, nearly 90% of them singletons. Material: peripheral blood. The receptors were sampled from a woman in her fifties or sixties with active COVID-19.

V usage is TRBV30 and J usage is TRBJ2-1; D may be TRBD1 (5 bases). V lost 2 bases and J lost 6, with 14 bases in between. The V gene's germline CDR1 is GTSNPN and CDR2 SVGIG (reference sequence). This CDR3 has 14 amino acids. CDR3 residues: CAWSPRAGFNEQFF. For the CDR3, the DNA is TGTGCCTGGAGTCCCCGGGCAGGGTTCAATGAGCAGTTCTTC. The full variable domain, in which reference TRBV30 and TRBJ2-1 provide the parts outside the CDR3, is SQTIHQWPATLVQPVGSPLSLECTVEGTSNPNLYWYRQAAGRGLQLLFYSVGIGQISSEVPQNLSASRPQDRQFILSSKKLLLSDSGFYLCAWSPRAGFNEQFFGPGTRLTVL.

The chain recombines TRBV5-1 with TRBJ2-2; tentatively, D is TRBD1 (5 bases). The CDR3 totals 16 residues. V was pared by 4 bases and J by 4 bases, with 17 bases between. CDR1 and CDR2 (germline): SGHRS, YFSETQ. The CDR3 spells CASSEAGRSSTGELFF. CDR3 bases: TGCGCCAGCAGCGAGGCAGGGCGAAGTAGCACCGGGGAGCTGTTTTTT.

This chain uses TRBV5-6 with TRBJ2-3; the D gene is possibly TRBD2 (6 bases). This CDR3 is built from 14 residues. V was pared by 4 bases and J by 2 bases, with 11 bases between. Germline V lookup: CDR1 SGHDT, CDR2 YYEEEE. This chain's CDR3 is CASSLGRHTDTQYF. The CDR3 coding sequence is TGTGCCAGCAGCCTGGGGAGGCACACAGATACGCAGTATTTT.

The chain combines TRBV3-1 (or the pseudogene TRBV3-2) with TRBJ2-7; 8 nucleotides match TRBD2. This CDR3 contains 15 residues. From germline, CDR1 is LGHDT and CDR2 YNNKEL (reference sequence). Trimming removed 1 base from V and 4 bases from J; junction bases left unmatched: 6. The CDR3 DNA reads TGTGCCAGCAGCCAAGTGGCGGGAGGCGGATACGAGCAGTACTTC. Translating gives CASSQVAGGGYEQYF.

The genes are TRBV27 and TRBJ2-7, with TRBD2 matching over 7 bases. The CDR3 has 14 amino acids. V gave up 4 bases and J gave up 3 bases; unmatched junction bases: 6. Per the germline V gene, CDR1 is MNHEY and CDR2 is SMNVEV (reference sequence). Written as DNA, the CDR3 is TGTGCCAGCAGTTCCGGGACTACCCGCTACGAGCAGTACTTC. This encodes CASSSGTTRYEQYF.

The genes are TRBV28 and TRBJ1-4, with a possible D match to TRBD1 (5 bases). V was pared by 6 bases and J by 8 bases, with 16 bases between. From germline, CDR1 is MDHEN and CDR2 SYDVKM. This CDR3 is 14 amino acids long. The CDR3 spells CASSTGSRQEKLFF. Here the CDR3 DNA reads TGTGCCAGCAGCACCGGGTCGCGACAGGAAAAACTGTTTTTT.

A few counts support this clone. This chain connects TRBV6-5 to TRBJ2-1; D might be TRBD2 (5 bases). V dropped 6 bases and J dropped 2 bases, with 14 bases sitting between them. The germline gives CDR1 MNHEY, CDR2 SVGAGI. This CDR3 is built from 15 residues. The DNA for the CDR3 is TGTGCCAGCAGAATAGAGGGAACGACCTACAATGAGCAGTTCTTC. This encodes CASRIEGTTYNEQFF.

CDR3 sequence: CATIQGAKGGYTF. CDR3 bases: TGTGCCACAATACAGGGGGCGAAGGGAGGCTACACCTTC. The chain employs TRBV19 and TRBJ1-2; 9 positions match TRBD1. Germline CDR1 reads LNHDA; CDR2 reads SQIVND (reference sequence). Trimming cost V 10 bases and J 8 bases; bases outside gene matches: 11. The CDR3 has 13 amino acids.

This chain joins TRBV11-2 and TRBJ2-7; D remains unclear. Trimming took off 1 base at V and 7 bases at J, with 17 bases between the two ends. CDR1 is SGHAT and CDR2 is FQNNGV in the germline V gene. The CDR3 has 15 residues. CDR3 protein: CASSLAVGSFSEQYF. The DNA for the CDR3 is TGTGCCAGCAGCTTAGCAGTGGGCAGTTTCTCGGAGCAGTACTTC.

V usage is TRBV7-7 and J usage is TRBJ2-3; 14 positions agree with TRBD2. The length of the CDR3 is 17 residues. Germline V gene data show CDR1 as SSHAT and CDR2 as FNYEAQ (reference sequence). The V and J ends lost 5 bases and 3 bases, in that order; junction bases with no gene match: 7. The DNA for the CDR3 is TGTGCCAGCAGCGTCCTTCGGACTAGCGGGAGGACAGATACGCAGTATTTT. As protein: CASSVLRTSGRTDTQYF.

The chain employs TRBV11-2 and TRBJ2-5; TRBD2 agrees at 7 bases. The germline V gene encodes CDR1 SGHAT and CDR2 FQNNGV. With 3 bases clipped from V and 4 bases from J, the junction kept 8 bases outside the gene matches. The CDR3 contains 15 residues. The CDR3 spells CASSFNGRAGETQYF. For the CDR3, the DNA is TGTGCCAGCAGCTTCAATGGGAGGGCCGGAGAGACCCAGTACTTC. Together with reference TRBV11-2 and TRBJ2-5, the CDR3 gives the full variable domain: EAGVAQSPRYKIIEKRQSVAFWCNPISGHATLYWYQQILGQGPKLLIQFQNNGVVDDSQLPKDRFSAERLKGVDSTLKIQPAKLEDSAVYLCASSFNGRAGETQYFGPGTRLLVL.

This clone was seen a single time. The chain employs TRBV3-1 (or the pseudogene TRBV3-2) and TRBJ2-2; 8 bases are shared with TRBD2. This CDR3 has 15 residues. Germline CDR1 reads LGHDT; CDR2 reads YNNKEL (reference sequence). V trimming: 3 bases; J trimming: 2 bases; junction bases outside the gene matches: 2. CDR3 nucleotides: TGTGCCAGCAGCCAGAGCGGGGGTAACACCGGGGAGCTGTTTTTT. Amino acid sequence: CASSQSGGNTGELFF.

The chain is built from TRBV7-9 and TRBJ1-5, with unresolved D. The germline V and J ends were trimmed by 1 base and 0 bases, with 10 bases remaining between them. The CDR3 is 16 residues long. Germline loops: CDR1 SEHNR, CDR2 FQNEAQ (reference sequence). CDR3 bases: TGTGCCAGCAGCTTAGGTCAGATGAATAGCAATCAGCCCCAGCATTTT. This codes for CASSLGQMNSNQPQHF.

This chain joins TRBV10-3 and TRBJ2-7, with D possibly matching TRBD2 (7 bases). The CDR3 sequence is 12 residues long. The germline V gene has CDR1 ENHRY and CDR2 SYGVKD. Between the trimmed V and J ends, which lost 4 bases and 7 bases, there was a span of 11 bases. In DNA, the CDR3 is TGTGCCATCAGTGCAGGGGAGGGGGAGCAGTACTTC. This sequence encodes CAISAGEGEQYF.

This chain links TRBV6-2 or TRBV6-3 with TRBJ2-7; D gene uncertain. The V and J ends lost 2 bases and 5 bases respectively, with 10 bases between them. Germline CDR1 reads MNHEY; CDR2 reads SVGEGT. The CDR3 covers 13 residues. CDR3 nucleotide sequence: TGTGCCAGCAGTTACGCTAGATCACACGAGCAGTACTTC. Translating it yields CASSYARSHEQYF.

Concerning this clone: Other DNA sequences within the sample encode an identical CDR3. CDR3 DNA sequence: TGCAGCGTCGCGACGGGGGTAGGTCAGCCCCAGCATTTT. Translation: CSVATGVGQPQHF. The gene calls are TRBV29-1 and TRBJ1-5, with a tentative D call TRBD1 (5 bases). The V end was cut by 6 bases, the J end by 6 bases, with 15 bases between. Germline values: CDR1 SQVTM, CDR2 ANQGSEA. This CDR3 has 13 amino acids.

This clone was seen more than once but under ten times. This chain connects TRBV7-9 to TRBJ2-2, with 7 bases that match TRBD1. The CDR3 sequence is 14 residues long. Trimming took 7 bases from V and 3 from J; bases not matched to a gene: 5. Germline CDR1 and CDR2: SEHNR and FQNEAQ (reference sequence). The CDR3 here is CASKQGTDTGELFF. The CDR3 nucleotides read TGTGCCAGCAAACAGGGGACGGACACCGGGGAGCTGTTTTTT.

The chain links TRBV5-5 to TRBJ2-7; 9 nucleotides agree with TRBD2. CDR1 is SGHKS and CDR2 is YYEKEE in the germline V gene (reference sequence). The CDR3 runs 15 residues. V lost 0 bases to trimming and J lost 1 base; unmatched junction nucleotides: 2. CDR3 region: CASSLASGISYEQYF. The DNA of the CDR3 is TGTGCCAGCAGCTTGGCTAGCGGGATTTCCTACGAGCAGTACTTC.